This T cell receptor (beta chain) was identified in a study of vaccination and CD4 T cells after COVID-19. Turning to the study itself: Comprising six males and four females, the convalescent participants counted two Hispanic individuals among them. Each post-COVID sample was drawn after diagnosis, and the median interval was roughly 100 days (range 35 to 161). Two doses of either BNT162b2 or mRNA-1273 vaccine went to participants. Whole-study results and caveats: Investigators enrolled relatively few convalescent patients and included no early post-infection timepoints.

In regard to this clonotype: What it recognizes is unknown.

J was trimmed by 7 bases and V by 5 bases; bases with no gene match: 8. Germline V gene data show CDR1 as ENHRY and CDR2 as SYGVKD. The CDR3 loop spans 15 amino acids. One entry per CDR3 protein, called by TCRdb with MiXCR from the PCR reads. This sample has about 18,000 distinct CDR3 sequences, with around 68% found just once. The receptor was isolated from a human donor who had recovered from COVID-19. The sample in question was CD4+ T cells from blood, obtained before SARS-CoV-2 vaccination. The chain couples TRBV10-3 to TRBJ1-6, with 7 bases matching TRBD1. The CDR3 sequence: CAISNQGQVNSPLHF. CDR3 nucleotide sequence: TGTGCCATCAGTAACCAAGGACAGGTGAATTCACCCCTCCACTTT.